A selection of T cell receptor beta chains follows, all from one sample in a study of technical replicates of blood from a few donors. The protocol was immunoSEQ multiplex PCR, while the TCRdb copy is restricted to in-frame clones and leaves out a portion. The profile shows around 72,000 clones, 91% of them singletons. Sequenced material: T cells isolated from PBMCs. These receptors all come from a human donor in good health. Some clones in this sample may be carry-over from other donors' samples. CDR3s include the opening cysteine and the closing phenylalanine or tryptophan. D genes are given only for firm matches. Rows may omit the clone size; those that give it use once, few, many or a size class.

clone size: NA; CDR3 length: 14; J gene: TRBJ2-7; V gene: TRBV5-1; D gene: NA; CDR3 DNA: TGCGCCAGCAGCCATAGGCCAGGGAACTACGAGCAGTACTTC; CDR3 protein: CASSHRPGNYEQYF
clone size: NA; CDR3 length: 12; J gene: TRBJ2-7; V gene: TRBV4-2; D gene: NA; CDR3 DNA: TGTGCCAGCAGCCAAGATCGTAACGAGCAGTACTTC; CDR3 protein: CASSQDRNEQYF
clone size: few; CDR3 length: 14; J gene: TRBJ1-5; V gene: TRBV7-9; D gene: NA; CDR3 DNA: TGTGCCAGCAGCTTGGGCCAGGGGACTCAGCCCCAGCATTTT; CDR3 protein: CASSLGQGTQPQHF
clone size: NA; CDR3 length: 14; J gene: TRBJ2-7; V gene: TRBV5-1; D gene: TRBD1; CDR3 DNA: TGCGCCAGCAGTACCGGGACAGGGGGTTACGAGCAGTACTTC; CDR3 protein: CASSTGTGGYEQYF
clone size: NA; CDR3 length: 14; J gene: TRBJ1-1; V gene: TRBV28; D gene: NA; CDR3 DNA: TGTGCCAGCAGTTCGGGGTTGGGGAACACTGAAGCTTTCTTT; CDR3 protein: CASSSGLGNTEAFF
clone size: NA; CDR3 length: 14; J gene: TRBJ2-7; V gene: TRBV6-5; D gene: TRBD1; CDR3 DNA: TGTGCCAGCAGTTACTCCGGGACAGCGGACGAGCAGTACTTC; CDR3 protein: CASSYSGTADEQYF
clone size: NA; CDR3 length: 15; J gene: TRBJ1-3; V gene: TRBV5-1; D gene: NA; CDR3 DNA: TGCGCCAGCAGCTTGAATGGGGCCGGTGGAAACACCATATATTTT; CDR3 protein: CASSLNGAGGNTIYF
clone size: NA; CDR3 length: 11; J gene: TRBJ2-7; V gene: TRBV30; D gene: NA; CDR3 DNA: TGTGCCTGGAGTGTACGGAGCGAGCAGTACTTC; CDR3 protein: CAWSVRSEQYF
clone size: NA; CDR3 length: 13; J gene: TRBJ2-7; V gene: TRBV2; D gene: NA; CDR3 DNA: TGTGCCAGCAAGAGGAATTTTATGGACGAGCAGTACTTC; CDR3 protein: CASKRNFMDEQYF
clone size: NA; CDR3 length: 13; J gene: TRBJ1-1; V gene: TRBV28; D gene: NA; CDR3 DNA: TGTGCCAGCAGCCCTGGCCGGGGCACTGAAGCTTTCTTT; CDR3 protein: CASSPGRGTEAFF
clone size: NA; CDR3 length: 18; J gene: TRBJ2-7; V gene: TRBV4-2; D gene: NA; CDR3 DNA: TGTGCCAGCAGCCAAACCTCTTACCGGGACTTACCCTACTACGAGCAGTACTTC; CDR3 protein: CASSQTSYRDLPYYEQYF
clone size: few; CDR3 length: 14; J gene: TRBJ2-7; V gene: TRBV27; D gene: TRBD1; CDR3 DNA: TGTGCCAGCAGTTTGGCAGGGGGCACCTACGAGCAGTACTTC; CDR3 protein: CASSLAGGTYEQYF
clone size: NA; CDR3 length: 15; J gene: TRBJ2-7; V gene: TRBV28; D gene: TRBD2; CDR3 DNA: TGTGCCAGCAGTTTTTTCCTAGCGGGAGTCGGCGAGCAGTACTTC; CDR3 protein: CASSFFLAGVGEQYF
clone size: NA; CDR3 length: 16; J gene: TRBJ2-1; V gene: TRBV7-3; D gene: TRBD1; CDR3 DNA: TGTGCCAGCAGCTCCCTCGGACAGGGCCAAAGCAATGAGCAGTTCTTC; CDR3 protein: CASSSLGQGQSNEQFF
clone size: NA; CDR3 length: 16; J gene: TRBJ1-5; V gene: TRBV7-6; D gene: NA; CDR3 DNA: TGTGCCAGCAGCTTAGATGAAGGCGGCAGAAATCAGCCCCAGCATTTT; CDR3 protein: CASSLDEGGRNQPQHF
clone size: NA; CDR3 length: 15; J gene: TRBJ1-4; V gene: TRBV9; D gene: NA; CDR3 DNA: TGTGCCAGCAGCGCGCCGGCGGAGGTTGATGAAAAACTGTTTTTT; CDR3 protein: CASSAPAEVDEKLFF
clone size: once; CDR3 length: 13; J gene: TRBJ2-3; V gene: TRBV7-9; D gene: NA; CDR3 DNA: TGTGCCAGCAGCTGGAAAAGCGGAGATACGCAGTATTTT; CDR3 protein: CASSWKSGDTQYF
clone size: NA; CDR3 length: 11; J gene: TRBJ1-1; V gene: TRBV6-5; D gene: NA; CDR3 DNA: TGTGCCAGCAGTTACTTCGGGGAAGCTTTCTTT; CDR3 protein: CASSYFGEAFF
clone size: NA; CDR3 length: 16; J gene: TRBJ2-7; V gene: TRBV27; D gene: NA; CDR3 DNA: TGTGCCAGCAGTTTACACACCGGGAGCCTAAGCTACGAGCAGTACTTC; CDR3 protein: CASSLHTGSLSYEQYF
clone size: NA; CDR3 length: 13; J gene: TRBJ1-3; V gene: TRBV27; D gene: NA; CDR3 DNA: TGTGCCAGCAGCGGTTTGTCTGGAAACACCATATATTTT; CDR3 protein: CASSGLSGNTIYF
clone size: NA; CDR3 length: 12; J gene: TRBJ1-1; V gene: TRBV5-4; D gene: NA; CDR3 DNA: TGTGCCAGCAGCTTGTTGGCAGATGAAGCTTTCTTT; CDR3 protein: CASSLLADEAFF
clone size: once; CDR3 length: 18; J gene: TRBJ2-3; V gene: TRBV11-3; D gene: NA; CDR3 DNA: TGTGCCAGCAGCCTCTATTACTCCGGGACTCCGAGCACAGATACGCAGTATTTT; CDR3 protein: CASSLYYSGTPSTDTQYF
clone size: once; CDR3 length: 18; J gene: TRBJ2-3; V gene: TRBV5-1; D gene: TRBD1; CDR3 DNA: TGCGCCAGCAGCTTATTCTCGGACAGGGAGGCATTAACAGATACGCAGTATTTT; CDR3 protein: CASSLFSDREALTDTQYF
clone size: NA; CDR3 length: 15; J gene: TRBJ2-3; V gene: TRBV27; D gene: NA; CDR3 DNA: TGTGCCAGCAGTTTATCGCAGGGAGGAACAGATACGCAGTATTTT; CDR3 protein: CASSLSQGGTDTQYF
clone size: NA; CDR3 length: 15; J gene: TRBJ1-1; V gene: TRBV2; D gene: TRBD1; CDR3 DNA: TGTGCCAGCAGTGAACCTTTGGGACAGGGCCTTGAAGCTTTCTTT; CDR3 protein: CASSEPLGQGLEAFF
clone size: NA; CDR3 length: 12; J gene: TRBJ1-1; V gene: TRBV6-5; D gene: TRBD1; CDR3 DNA: TGTGCCAGCAGTGAGTGGACAGGGAAAGCTTTCTTT; CDR3 protein: CASSEWTGKAFF
clone size: NA; CDR3 length: 14; J gene: TRBJ1-5; V gene: TRBV7-8; D gene: NA; CDR3 DNA: TGTGCCAGCAGCTCGGATGGGAGGCATCAGCCCCAGCATTTT; CDR3 protein: CASSSDGRHQPQHF
clone size: NA; CDR3 length: 14; J gene: TRBJ2-2; V gene: TRBV10-3; D gene: NA; CDR3 DNA: TGTGCCATCTTCGGCCCACCCGGGGGCGGGGAGCTGTTTTTT; CDR3 protein: CAIFGPPGGGELFF
clone size: NA; CDR3 length: 17; J gene: TRBJ2-5; V gene: TRBV18; D gene: TRBD2; CDR3 DNA: TGTGCCAGCTCACCGACCAGACTAGCGGGACGTTCGGAGACCCAGTACTTC; CDR3 protein: CASSPTRLAGRSETQYF
clone size: NA; CDR3 length: 14; J gene: TRBJ1-1; V gene: TRBV2; D gene: TRBD1; CDR3 DNA: TGTGCCAGCGGCCGGGACAGGGGTAGTACTGAAGCTTTCTTT; CDR3 protein: CASGRDRGSTEAFF
clone size: NA; CDR3 length: 15; J gene: TRBJ2-1; V gene: TRBV28; D gene: NA; CDR3 DNA: TGTGCCAGCGGGCGGTTGGGGGGCTCCTACAATGAGCAGTTCTTC; CDR3 protein: CASGRLGGSYNEQFF
clone size: few; CDR3 length: 13; J gene: TRBJ1-1; V gene: TRBV4-1; D gene: NA; CDR3 DNA: TGCGCCAGCAGCCTAAAAGGGGGAAATGAAGCTTTCTTT; CDR3 protein: CASSLKGGNEAFF
clone size: NA; CDR3 length: 14; J gene: TRBJ2-7; V gene: TRBV5-1; D gene: TRBD1; CDR3 DNA: TGCGCCAGCAGCATCGGACAGGGGGGCTACGAGCAGTACTTC; CDR3 protein: CASSIGQGGYEQYF
clone size: NA; CDR3 length: 15; J gene: TRBJ2-7; V gene: TRBV10-3; D gene: TRBD1; CDR3 DNA: TGTGCCATCAGTGCGACCGGGACAGGTACCTACGAGCAGTACTTC; CDR3 protein: CAISATGTGTYEQYF
clone size: NA; CDR3 length: 15; J gene: TRBJ2-7; V gene: TRBV11-2; D gene: TRBD1; CDR3 DNA: TGTGCCAGCACCGCAGGGACAGGGGGCAACTACGAGCAGTACTTC; CDR3 protein: CASTAGTGGNYEQYF
clone size: once; CDR3 length: 13; J gene: TRBJ2-5; V gene: TRBV6-1; D gene: TRBD1; CDR3 DNA: TGTGCCAGCTGGGGACAGCAGCAAGAGACCCAGTACTTC; CDR3 protein: CASWGQQQETQYF
clone size: NA; CDR3 length: 14; J gene: TRBJ1-1; V gene: TRBV5-4; D gene: TRBD1; CDR3 DNA: TGTGCCAGCAGCTTGGACAGGGGATGGGCTGAAGCTTTCTTT; CDR3 protein: CASSLDRGWAEAFF
clone size: once; CDR3 length: 11; J gene: TRBJ2-3; V gene: TRBV7-2; D gene: NA; CDR3 DNA: TGTGCCAGCAGCCGTGCGGAGGAGCAGTATTTT; CDR3 protein: CASSRAEEQYF
clone size: once; CDR3 length: 14; J gene: TRBJ2-3; V gene: TRBV2; D gene: TRBD2; CDR3 DNA: TGTGCCAGCAGGGTAGCGGGGGGACCAGATACGCAGTATTTT; CDR3 protein: CASRVAGGPDTQYF
clone size: NA; CDR3 length: 14; J gene: TRBJ2-7; V gene: TRBV11-3; D gene: TRBD1; CDR3 DNA: TGTGCCAGCAGCTCCGGGACAGGCCCCTACGAGCAGTACTTC; CDR3 protein: CASSSGTGPYEQYF
clone size: once; CDR3 length: 13; J gene: TRBJ2-2; V gene: TRBV29-1; D gene: NA; CDR3 DNA: TGCAGCGTTGATTTATTAGGGGCCGGGGAGCTGTTTTTT; CDR3 protein: CSVDLLGAGELFF
clone size: NA; CDR3 length: 14; J gene: TRBJ1-2; V gene: TRBV9; D gene: TRBD1; CDR3 DNA: TGTGCCAGCAGCGGCGGACAGGGATTAGGTGGCTACACCTTC; CDR3 protein: CASSGGQGLGGYTF
clone size: NA; CDR3 length: 14; J gene: TRBJ2-3; V gene: TRBV2; D gene: TRBD2; CDR3 DNA: TGTGCCAGCAGTGGAGGCGGGGGGTTTGATACGCAGTATTTT; CDR3 protein: CASSGGGGFDTQYF
clone size: NA; CDR3 length: 13; J gene: TRBJ2-7; V gene: TRBV29-1; D gene: NA; CDR3 DNA: TGCAGCGTTGTCCCTTCGTGGGGCACCGAGCAGTACTTC; CDR3 protein: CSVVPSWGTEQYF
clone size: NA; CDR3 length: 18; J gene: TRBJ2-3; V gene: TRBV11-3; D gene: TRBD2; CDR3 DNA: TGTGCCAGCAGCTTAGGATCTAGCGGGGGGGATGTCACAGATACGCAGTATTTT; CDR3 protein: CASSLGSSGGDVTDTQYF
clone size: NA; CDR3 length: 13; J gene: TRBJ1-2; V gene: TRBV23-1; D gene: TRBD1; CDR3 DNA: TGCGCCAGCAGTCACCTCGGACAGGGACTAAGGGGCTTC; CDR3 protein: CASSHLGQGLRGF
clone size: NA; CDR3 length: 14; J gene: TRBJ2-7; V gene: TRBV19; D gene: NA; CDR3 DNA: TGTGCCAGTAGTATGCCCGGGAGCGTTTACGAGCAGTACTTC; CDR3 protein: CASSMPGSVYEQYF
clone size: NA; CDR3 length: 17; J gene: TRBJ2-2; V gene: TRBV10-3; D gene: TRBD1; CDR3 DNA: TGTGCCATCAGTGAGCCGCGGGGGGGACAGGGGGCCGGGGAGCTGTTTTTT; CDR3 protein: CAISEPRGGQGAGELFF
clone size: NA; CDR3 length: 18; J gene: TRBJ2-3; V gene: TRBV7-9; D gene: TRBD2; CDR3 DNA: TGTGCCAGCAGCCCACGGACTAGCGGGACTTCGAGCACAGATACGCAGTATTTT; CDR3 protein: CASSPRTSGTSSTDTQYF
clone size: NA; CDR3 length: 17; J gene: TRBJ1-5; V gene: TRBV21-1; D gene: NA; CDR3 DNA: TGTGCCAGCAGCAAAGGGTCAGGGTCAATCGGCAATCAGCCCCAGCATTTT; CDR3 protein: CASSKGSGSIGNQPQHF
clone size: NA; CDR3 length: 13; J gene: TRBJ1-1; V gene: TRBV7-3; D gene: TRBD1; CDR3 DNA: TGTGCCAGCAGCCTGGACAGGGACACTGAAGCTTTCTTT; CDR3 protein: CASSLDRDTEAFF
clone size: NA; CDR3 length: 13; J gene: TRBJ2-7; V gene: TRBV10-3; D gene: NA; CDR3 DNA: TGTGCCATCAGGGACAGATTGTCGTACGAGCAGTACTTC; CDR3 protein: CAIRDRLSYEQYF